This note documents a single T cell receptor (beta chain) sequence. This CDR3 region has 13 residues. V lost 5 bases to trimming and J lost 1 base; unmatched junction nucleotides: 3. Germline lookup yields CDR1 GTSNPN and CDR2 SVGIG (reference sequence). This entry belongs to a study of cytomegalovirus exposure and HLA in healthy donors. Background on the study: Approximately 190 million T cells yielded 120 million or so unique TCR beta sequences, as an earlier analysis found.

Primers: 60 Vbeta forward and 13 Jbeta reverse. Method: immunoSEQ multiplex PCR; TCRdb's copy keeps in-frame clones and lacks some. The data show approximately 150,000 clones, about 70% seen once. The specimen sequenced was PBMCs. The V call is TRBV30, the J call TRBJ1-1; 8 bases fit TRBD1. This TCR came from a woman between 18 and 29 years old in good health and CMV-seropositive. CDR3 sequence (DNA): TGTGCCTGGGACAGGGGAGAGAACACTGAAGCTTTCTTT. Translated: CAWDRGENTEAFF.